The 20 T cell receptor beta chains below were found in one sample sequenced in a study of cytomegalovirus exposure and HLA in healthy donors. The PCR had 60 Vbeta and 13 Jbeta primers. Generated by immunoSEQ multiplex PCR, the TCRdb table keeps only in-frame clones and is missing some. Listed are about 48,000 clones; about 1% falls within the top ten. Sample: PBMCs. These receptors came from a woman aged 40 to 50 in good health and CMV-seronegative.

Points on this clone: The junction departs from the called germline gene at one end, perhaps through a read error. The chain uses TRBV18 and TRBJ1-1, with TRBD1 identical over 7 bases. CDR3 length: 18 amino acids. Germline CDR1 KGHSH, CDR2 LQKENI. The DNA of the CDR3 is TGTGCCAGCTCCCCACGACCGACAGGGACTTCCCCGAACACTGAAGCTTTCTTT. This gives the protein CASSPRPTGTSPNTEAFF.

The chain uses TRBV5-4 and TRBJ1-3; D unclear. This CDR3 has 14 amino acids. Germline V lookup: CDR1 SGHNT, CDR2 YYREEE (reference sequence). Between the trimmed V and J ends, which lost 0 bases and 2 bases, there was a span of 6 bases. The CDR3 is CASSLGATGNTIYF. The CDR3 nucleotides read TGTGCCAGCAGCTTGGGGGCTACTGGAAACACCATATATTTT.

The V gene is TRBV5-4, the J gene TRBJ1-1, with D possibly matching TRBD1 (5 bases). Trimming stripped 1 base from V and 1 base from J, with 5 bases between. Germline V gives CDR1 SGHNT, CDR2 YYREEE (reference sequence). There are 13 residues in the CDR3. The CDR3 DNA is TGTGCCAGCAGCTTGACAGGGAACACTGAAGCTTTCTTT. This translates into CASSLTGNTEAFF.

This chain links TRBV28 with TRBJ2-5; possibly TRBD2 for D (5 bases). This CDR3 comprises 14 residues. Trimming removed 4 bases at V and 2 bases at J, with 11 bases between. Germline CDR1 and CDR2: MDHEN and SYDVKM. CDR3 DNA: TGTGCCAGCAGTTATCGTCGCGGGCAAGAGACCCAGTACTTC. It codes for CASSYRRGQETQYF.

J is TRBJ2-3 and V is TRBV5-4; 11 nucleotides match TRBD2. There are 15 residues in the CDR3. In germline, CDR1 is SGHNT, CDR2 YYREEE (reference sequence). With V trimmed by 8 bases and J by 5 bases, 10 bases remained unmatched. CDR3 in amino acids: CASRTSGSGKDTQYF. In DNA, the CDR3 is TGTGCCAGTCGCACTAGCGGGAGCGGTAAAGATACGCAGTATTTT.

J is TRBJ2-7 and V is TRBV5-1; the D gene is possibly TRBD2 (6 bases). Germline V gene data show CDR1 as SGHRS and CDR2 as YFSETQ. This CDR3 spans 16 amino acids. Trimming took off 2 bases at V and 4 bases at J, with 19 bases between the two ends. This chain's CDR3 is CASSFFPGLGVYEQYF. DNA for the CDR3: TGCGCCAGCAGCTTTTTTCCGGGACTCGGAGTGTACGAGCAGTACTTC.

The genes are TRBV15 and TRBJ2-4; 9 bases map to TRBD1. Per germline, CDR1 LNHNV and CDR2 YYDKDF (reference sequence). The CDR3 extends over 16 amino acids. The trim removed 0 bases at V and 7 bases at J, leaving 7 bases unmatched. CDR3 bases: TGTGCCACCAGCAGAGATCTGGGACAGGGACCGAACATTCAGTACTTC. Its protein product is CATSRDLGQGPNIQYF. Combining the CDR3 with reference TRBV15 and TRBJ2-4 gives the whole variable domain DAMVIQNPRYQVTQFGKPVTLSCSQTLNHNVMYWYQQKSSQAPKLLFHYYDKDFNNEADTPDNFQSRRPNTSFCFLDIRSPGLGDTAMYLCATSRDLGQGPNIQYFGAGTRLSVL.

The V call is TRBV7-9, the J call TRBJ1-5; D possibly corresponds to TRBD1 (5 bases). Trimming stripped 1 base from V and 5 bases from J, with 12 bases between. Germline assignment: CDR1 SEHNR and CDR2 FQNEAQ (reference sequence). The CDR3 contains 15 residues. CDR3 sequence (DNA): TGTGCCAGCAGCTTAGACGGTCGGGGGGATCAGCCCCAGCATTTT. The encoded protein is CASSLDGRGDQPQHF.

The chain recombines TRBV10-3 with TRBJ2-5, with 11 bases lining up with TRBD1. Trimming removed 5 bases from V and 5 bases from J; junction bases left unmatched: 16. The germline gives CDR1 ENHRY, CDR2 SYGVKD. This CDR3 has 18 amino acids. The DNA of the CDR3 is TGTGCCATCAGTCCTAAACTCCCGGGACAGGGGGATAGGGAGACCCAGTACTTC. Translated, it gives CAISPKLPGQGDRETQYF.

The chain carries TRBV30 and TRBJ1-2; D is perhaps TRBD1 (6 bases). CDR1 is GTSNPN and CDR2 is SVGIG in the germline V gene (reference sequence). The CDR3 contains 14 residues. V gave up 2 bases and J gave up 5 bases, with 15 bases separating them. CDR3 sequence: CAWSSGVQGYGYTF. In DNA, the CDR3 is TGTGCCTGGAGTTCGGGTGTGCAGGGGTATGGCTACACCTTC.

The chain links TRBV5-1 to TRBJ2-5, with TRBD2 matching 8 bases. V trimming: 0 bases; J trimming: 5 bases; junction bases outside the gene matches: 3. The CDR3 length is 14 residues. CDR1 and CDR2 from the germline V gene are SGHRS and YFSETQ. CDR3 loop: CASSLGPGGETQYF. DNA for the CDR3: TGCGCCAGCAGCTTGGGTCCGGGAGGGGAGACCCAGTACTTC.

The genes are TRBV4-3 and TRBJ2-7; a possible D gene is TRBD1 (5 bases). The V gene's germline CDR1 is LGHNA and CDR2 YSLEER. This CDR3 region has 15 residues. V was cut by 4 bases and J by 2 bases, with 15 bases left in between. CDR3 protein: CASSPLAVGAYEQYF. CDR3 DNA: TGCGCCAGCAGCCCGCTGGCGGTAGGGGCCTACGAGCAGTACTTC.

The chain uses TRBV19 and TRBJ2-2; maybe TRBD1 (6 bases). The CDR3 is 14 residues long. V gave up 7 bases and J gave up 4 bases, with 13 bases separating them. In germline, CDR1 is LNHDA, CDR2 SQIVND (reference sequence). The CDR3 bases are TGTGCCAGTAATAACAGGGACCCCACCGGGGAGCTGTTTTTT. This sequence encodes CASNNRDPTGELFF. Looking up the rest from reference TRBV19 and TRBJ2-2 gives the full variable domain: DGGITQSPKYLFRKEGQNVTLSCEQNLNHDAMYWYRQDPGQGLRLIYYSQIVNDFQKGDIAEGYSVSREKKESFPLTVTSAQKNPTAFYLCASNNRDPTGELFFGEGSRLTVL.

V is TRBV28 and J is TRBJ2-1; D might be TRBD2 (6 bases). Per germline, CDR1 MDHEN and CDR2 SYDVKM. The CDR3 loop spans 14 amino acids. Between the trimmed V and J ends, which lost 6 bases and 7 bases, there was a span of 16 bases. The CDR3 region has the DNA TGTGCCAGCAGGACTCCCGGGACTCTAAATGAGCAGTTCTTC. This sequence encodes CASRTPGTLNEQFF.

This chain connects TRBV6-5 to TRBJ2-5; 7 bases are shared with TRBD2. The J call is in doubt because the DNA end fits TRBJ2-7 better. This CDR3 contains 14 residues. Per germline, CDR1 MNHEY and CDR2 SVGAGI. In DNA, the CDR3 is TGTGCCAGCAGTTGGGGGGGAGGGCCAAACGAGCAGTACTTC. The encoded protein is CASSWGGGPNEQYF.

The CDR3 here is CGTSGRALDTGELFF. For the CDR3, the DNA is TGTGGGACTAGCGGGAGGGCCCTCGACACCGGGGAGCTGTTTTTT. The chain joins TRBV10-3 to TRBJ2-2; 15 bases align to TRBD2. The germline V gene has CDR1 ENHRY and CDR2 SYGVKD. The CDR3 loop spans 15 amino acids.

The J gene is TRBJ1-1, the V gene TRBV19, with 8 bases that match TRBD1. The CDR3 runs to 14 residues. Germline CDR1 LNHDA, CDR2 SQIVND (reference sequence). With V trimmed by 4 bases and J by 3 bases, 4 bases remained unmatched. The DNA of the CDR3 is TGTGCCAGTAGTAGCCAGGGGGCGTACACTGAAGCTTTCTTT. Its translation: CASSSQGAYTEAFF.

The rearrangement links TRBV7-2 to TRBJ2-7; perhaps TRBD2 as D (5 bases). Trimming left V 9 bases short and J 0 bases short, with 24 bases between. The CDR3 is 17 residues long. Per germline, CDR1 SGHTA and CDR2 FQGNSA. The CDR3 region is CASQAMEEWANSYEQYF. CDR3 nucleotides: TGTGCCAGTCAAGCGATGGAGGAATGGGCCAACTCCTACGAGCAGTACTTC.

This rearrangement joins TRBV30 to TRBJ1-2; the D gene is possibly TRBD1 (5 bases). The CDR3 loop spans 11 amino acids. The germline gives CDR1 GTSNPN, CDR2 SVGIG (reference sequence). Trimming took off 5 bases at V and 3 bases at J, with 7 bases between the two ends. The CDR3 here is CAWSGYYGYTF. DNA of the CDR3: TGTGCCTGGTCAGGGTACTATGGCTACACCTTC.

The V gene is TRBV19, the J gene TRBJ1-2; D perhaps matches TRBD1 (5 bases). The CDR3 sequence is 14 residues long. Germline V gene sequence: CDR1 LNHDA, CDR2 SQIVND (reference sequence). V was pared by 6 bases and J by 7 bases, with 18 bases between. The CDR3 is CASRISEGLGGYTF. The CDR3 nucleotides are TGTGCCAGTAGAATTTCGGAGGGGCTAGGTGGCTACACCTTC.